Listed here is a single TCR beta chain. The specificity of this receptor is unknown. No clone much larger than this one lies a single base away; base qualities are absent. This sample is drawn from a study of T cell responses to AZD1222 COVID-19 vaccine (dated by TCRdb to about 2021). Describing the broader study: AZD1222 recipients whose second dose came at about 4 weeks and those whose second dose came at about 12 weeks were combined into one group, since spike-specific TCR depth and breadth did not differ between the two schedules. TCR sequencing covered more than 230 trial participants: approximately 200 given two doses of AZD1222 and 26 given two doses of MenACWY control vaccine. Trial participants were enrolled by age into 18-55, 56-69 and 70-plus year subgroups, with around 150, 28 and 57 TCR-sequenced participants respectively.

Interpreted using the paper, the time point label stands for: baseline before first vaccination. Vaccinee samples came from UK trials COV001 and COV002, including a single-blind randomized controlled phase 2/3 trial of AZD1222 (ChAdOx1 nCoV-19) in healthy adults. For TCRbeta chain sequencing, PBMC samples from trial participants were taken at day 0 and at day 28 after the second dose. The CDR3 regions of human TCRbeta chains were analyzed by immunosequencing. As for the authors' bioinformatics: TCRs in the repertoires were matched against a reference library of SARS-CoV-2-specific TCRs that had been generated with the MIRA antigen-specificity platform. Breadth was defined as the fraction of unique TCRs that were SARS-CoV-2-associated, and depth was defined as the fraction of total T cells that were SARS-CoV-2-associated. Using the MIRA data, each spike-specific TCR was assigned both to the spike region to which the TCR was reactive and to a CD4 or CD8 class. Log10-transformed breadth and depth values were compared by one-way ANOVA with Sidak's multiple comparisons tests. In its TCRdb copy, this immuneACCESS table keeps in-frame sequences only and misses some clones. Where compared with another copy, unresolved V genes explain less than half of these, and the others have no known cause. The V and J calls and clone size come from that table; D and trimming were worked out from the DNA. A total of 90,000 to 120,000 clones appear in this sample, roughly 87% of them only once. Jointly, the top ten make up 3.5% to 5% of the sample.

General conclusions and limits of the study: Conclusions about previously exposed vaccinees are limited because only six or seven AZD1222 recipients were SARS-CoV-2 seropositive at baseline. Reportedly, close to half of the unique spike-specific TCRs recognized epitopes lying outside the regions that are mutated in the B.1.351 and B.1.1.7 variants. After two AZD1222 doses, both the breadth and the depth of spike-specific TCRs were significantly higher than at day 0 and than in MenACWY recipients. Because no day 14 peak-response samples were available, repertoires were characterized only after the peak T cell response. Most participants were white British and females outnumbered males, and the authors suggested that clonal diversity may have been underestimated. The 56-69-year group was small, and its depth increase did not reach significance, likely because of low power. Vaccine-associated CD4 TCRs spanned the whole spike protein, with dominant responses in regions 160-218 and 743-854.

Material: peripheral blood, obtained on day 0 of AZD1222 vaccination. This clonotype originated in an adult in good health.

The CDR3 region has the sequence CASSSVGSNQPQHF. The DNA sequence is as follows: TGTGCCAGCAGCTCGGTTGGTAGCAATCAGCCCCAGCATTTT. The chain was built from TRBV7-9 and TRBJ1-5, with no confidently assigned D gene. The germline V gene (reference sequence) gives CDR1 as SEHNR and CDR2 as FQNEAQ. The cysteine opens and the phenylalanine closes a CDR3 of 14 amino acids. Of all the DNA, just the CDR3 is kept, 42 bases in frame from base 1. V drops 4 bases and J drops 0 bases, leaving 7 bases in between.